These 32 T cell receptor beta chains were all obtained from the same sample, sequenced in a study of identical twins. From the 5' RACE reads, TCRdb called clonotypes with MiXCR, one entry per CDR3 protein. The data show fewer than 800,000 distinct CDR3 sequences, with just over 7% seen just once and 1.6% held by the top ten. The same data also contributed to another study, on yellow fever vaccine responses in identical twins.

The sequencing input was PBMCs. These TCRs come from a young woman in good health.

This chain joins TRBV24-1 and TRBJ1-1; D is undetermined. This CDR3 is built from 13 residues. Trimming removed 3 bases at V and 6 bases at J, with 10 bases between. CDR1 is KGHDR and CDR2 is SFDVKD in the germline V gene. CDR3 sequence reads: CATSDPLGSEAFF. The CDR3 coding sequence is TGTGCCACCAGTGATCCTCTCGGATCTGAAGCTTTCTTT.

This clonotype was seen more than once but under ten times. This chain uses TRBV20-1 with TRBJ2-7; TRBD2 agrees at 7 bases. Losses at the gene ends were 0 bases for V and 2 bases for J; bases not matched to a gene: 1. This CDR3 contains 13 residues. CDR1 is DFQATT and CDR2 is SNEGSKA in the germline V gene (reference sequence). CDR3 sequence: CSARDAGAYEQYV. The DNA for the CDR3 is TGCAGTGCTAGAGATGCGGGGGCCTACGAGCAGTACGTC.

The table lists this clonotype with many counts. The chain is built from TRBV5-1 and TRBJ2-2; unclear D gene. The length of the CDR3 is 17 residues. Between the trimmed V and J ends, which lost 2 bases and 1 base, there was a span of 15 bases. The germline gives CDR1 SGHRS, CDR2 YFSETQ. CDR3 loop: CASSFDPRTVNTGELFF. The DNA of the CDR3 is TGCGCCAGCAGCTTCGACCCCCGGACGGTGAACACCGGGGAGCTGTTTTTT.

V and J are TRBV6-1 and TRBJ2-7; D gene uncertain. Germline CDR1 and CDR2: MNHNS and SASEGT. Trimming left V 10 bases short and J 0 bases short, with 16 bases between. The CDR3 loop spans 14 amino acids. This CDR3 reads CATKTGPPSYEQYF. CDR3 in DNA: TGTGCCACAAAAACCGGGCCTCCCTCCTACGAGCAGTACTTC.

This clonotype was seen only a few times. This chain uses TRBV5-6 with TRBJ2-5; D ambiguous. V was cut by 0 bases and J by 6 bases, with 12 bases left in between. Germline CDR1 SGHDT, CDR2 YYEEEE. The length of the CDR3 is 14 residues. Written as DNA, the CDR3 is TGTGCCAGCAGCTTGGAAGAGCGTCTCCAGACCCAGTACTTC. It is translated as CASSLEERLQTQYF.

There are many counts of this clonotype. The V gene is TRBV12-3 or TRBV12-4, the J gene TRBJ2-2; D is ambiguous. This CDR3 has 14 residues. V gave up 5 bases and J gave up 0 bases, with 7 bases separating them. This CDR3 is CASSTTTNTGELFF. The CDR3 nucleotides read TGTGCCAGCAGTACGACAACGAACACCGGGGAGCTGTTTTTT.

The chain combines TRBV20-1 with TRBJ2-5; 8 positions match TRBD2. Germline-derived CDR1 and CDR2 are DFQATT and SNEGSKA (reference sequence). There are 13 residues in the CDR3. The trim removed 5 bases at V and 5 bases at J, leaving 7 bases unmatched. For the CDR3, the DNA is TGCAGTGCTGAGCGGGAGTTGCGGGAGACCCAGTACTTC. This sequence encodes CSAERELRETQYF.

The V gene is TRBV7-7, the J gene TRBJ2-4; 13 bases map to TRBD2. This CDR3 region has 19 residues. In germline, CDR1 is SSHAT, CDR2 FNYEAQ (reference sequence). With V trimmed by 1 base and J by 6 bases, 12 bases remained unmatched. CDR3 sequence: CASSLDRGTSGNGGNIQYF. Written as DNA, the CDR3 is TGTGCCAGCAGCTTAGATCGTGGGACTAGCGGGAATGGGGGAAACATTCAGTACTTC.

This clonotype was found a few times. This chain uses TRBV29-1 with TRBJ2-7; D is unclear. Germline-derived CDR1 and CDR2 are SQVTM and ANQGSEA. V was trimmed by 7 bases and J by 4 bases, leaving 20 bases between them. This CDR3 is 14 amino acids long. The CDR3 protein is CSGITVGNPYEQYF. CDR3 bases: TGCAGCGGGATCACCGTAGGGAATCCTTACGAGCAGTACTTC.

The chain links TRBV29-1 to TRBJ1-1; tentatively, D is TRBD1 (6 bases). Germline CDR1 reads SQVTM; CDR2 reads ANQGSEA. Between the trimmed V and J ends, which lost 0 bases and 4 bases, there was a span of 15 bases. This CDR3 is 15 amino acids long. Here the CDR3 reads CSVEDGWGRGTEAFF. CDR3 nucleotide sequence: TGCAGCGTTGAAGATGGGTGGGGCAGGGGCACTGAAGCTTTCTTT.

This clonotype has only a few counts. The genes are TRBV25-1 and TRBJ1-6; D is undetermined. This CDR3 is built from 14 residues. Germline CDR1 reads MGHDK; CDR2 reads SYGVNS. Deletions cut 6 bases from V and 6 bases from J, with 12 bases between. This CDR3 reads CASSPRTGNSPLHF. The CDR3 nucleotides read TGTGCCAGCAGCCCAAGGACGGGTAATTCACCCCTCCACTTT.

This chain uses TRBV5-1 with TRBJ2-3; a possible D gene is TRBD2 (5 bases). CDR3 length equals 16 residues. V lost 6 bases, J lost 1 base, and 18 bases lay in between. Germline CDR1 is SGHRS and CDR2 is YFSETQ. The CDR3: CASISPSSWGTDTQYF. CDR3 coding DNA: TGCGCCAGCATTTCCCCTAGCTCGTGGGGCACAGATACGCAGTATTTT.

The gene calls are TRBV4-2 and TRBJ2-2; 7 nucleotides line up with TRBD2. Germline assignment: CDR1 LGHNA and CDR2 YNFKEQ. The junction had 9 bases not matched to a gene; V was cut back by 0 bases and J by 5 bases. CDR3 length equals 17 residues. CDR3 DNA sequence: TGTGCCAGCAGCCAAGAAATTCGACTAGCCGGGACCGGGGAGCTGTTTTTT. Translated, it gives CASSQEIRLAGTGELFF.

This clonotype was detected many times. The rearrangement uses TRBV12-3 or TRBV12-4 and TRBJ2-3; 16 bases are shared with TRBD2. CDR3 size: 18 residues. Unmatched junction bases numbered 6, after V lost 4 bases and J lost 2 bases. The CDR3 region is CASSSGTSGRAFTDTQYF. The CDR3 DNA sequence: TGTGCCAGCAGTTCCGGGACTAGCGGGAGGGCCTTCACAGATACGCAGTATTTT.

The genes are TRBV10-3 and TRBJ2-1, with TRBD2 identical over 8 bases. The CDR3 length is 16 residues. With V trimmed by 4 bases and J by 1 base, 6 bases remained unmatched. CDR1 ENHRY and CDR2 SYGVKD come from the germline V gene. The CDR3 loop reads CAISGSGGLSYNEQFF. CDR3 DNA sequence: TGTGCCATCAGTGGAAGCGGGGGCTTATCCTACAATGAGCAGTTCTTC.

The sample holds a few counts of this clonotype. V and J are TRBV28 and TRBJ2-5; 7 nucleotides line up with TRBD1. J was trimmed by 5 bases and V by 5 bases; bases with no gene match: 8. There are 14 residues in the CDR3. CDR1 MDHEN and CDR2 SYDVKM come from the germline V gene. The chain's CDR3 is CASSTRGLLETQYF. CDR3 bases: TGTGCCAGCAGTACTAGGGGGCTGTTGGAGACCCAGTACTTC. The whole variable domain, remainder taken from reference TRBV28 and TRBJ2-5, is DVKVTQSSRYLVKRTGEKVFLECVQDMDHENMFWYRQDPGLGLRLIYFSYDVKMKEKGDIPEGYSVSREKKERFSLILESASTNQTSMYLCASSTRGLLETQYFGPGTRLLVL.

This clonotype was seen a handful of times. Here the CDR3 DNA reads TGTGCCAGCAGTTACGGGGAGGGGAACCACTATGGCTACACCTTC. Its translation: CASSYGEGNHYGYTF. The V call is TRBV6-5, the J call TRBJ1-2; D might be TRBD1 (5 bases). The CDR3 covers 15 residues. V gave up 2 bases and J gave up 3 bases, with 13 bases separating them. The germline V gene has CDR1 MNHEY and CDR2 SVGAGI.

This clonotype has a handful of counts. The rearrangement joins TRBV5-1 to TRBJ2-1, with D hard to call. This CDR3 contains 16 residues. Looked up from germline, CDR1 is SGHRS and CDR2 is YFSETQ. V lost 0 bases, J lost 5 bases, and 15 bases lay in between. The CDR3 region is CASSLAGVGFDNEQFF. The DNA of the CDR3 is TGCGCCAGCAGCTTGGCCGGAGTGGGTTTCGACAATGAGCAGTTCTTC.

Here the CDR3 DNA reads TGTGCCAGCACGGGACTTACGAACACCGGGGAGCTGTTTTTT. It encodes CASTGLTNTGELFF. The J gene is TRBJ2-2, the V gene TRBV2; D is possibly TRBD2 (6 bases). The germline CDR1 and CDR2 sequences are SNHLY and FYNNEI. Trimming pared 7 bases from V and 0 bases from J, leaving 9 bases between. The CDR3 consists of 14 residues.

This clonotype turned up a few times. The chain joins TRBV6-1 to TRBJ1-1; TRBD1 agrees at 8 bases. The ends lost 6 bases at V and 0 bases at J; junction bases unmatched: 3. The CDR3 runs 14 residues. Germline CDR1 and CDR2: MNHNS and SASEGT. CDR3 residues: CASRDRDMNTEAFF. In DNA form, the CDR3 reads TGTGCCAGCAGGGACAGGGACATGAACACTGAAGCTTTCTTT.

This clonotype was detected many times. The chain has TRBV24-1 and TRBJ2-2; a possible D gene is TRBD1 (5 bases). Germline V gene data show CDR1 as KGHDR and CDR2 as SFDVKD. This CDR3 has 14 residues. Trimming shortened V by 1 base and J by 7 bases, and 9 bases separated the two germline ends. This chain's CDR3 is CATSDFRDFGELFF. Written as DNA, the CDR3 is TGTGCCACCAGTGATTTCAGGGATTTCGGGGAGCTGTTTTTT.

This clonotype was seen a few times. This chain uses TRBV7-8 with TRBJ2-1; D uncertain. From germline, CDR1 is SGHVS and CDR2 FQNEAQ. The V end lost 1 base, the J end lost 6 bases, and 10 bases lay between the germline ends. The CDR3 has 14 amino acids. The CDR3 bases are TGTGCCAGCAGCTTAGTAGGCACCACCAATGAGCAGTTCTTC. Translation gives CASSLVGTTNEQFF.

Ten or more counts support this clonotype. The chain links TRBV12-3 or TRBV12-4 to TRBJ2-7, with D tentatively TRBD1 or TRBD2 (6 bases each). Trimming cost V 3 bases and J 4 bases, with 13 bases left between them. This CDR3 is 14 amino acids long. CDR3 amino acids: CASSFGGPKYEQYV. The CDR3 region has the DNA TGTGCCAGCAGTTTCGGGGGCCCCAAATACGAGCAGTACGTC.

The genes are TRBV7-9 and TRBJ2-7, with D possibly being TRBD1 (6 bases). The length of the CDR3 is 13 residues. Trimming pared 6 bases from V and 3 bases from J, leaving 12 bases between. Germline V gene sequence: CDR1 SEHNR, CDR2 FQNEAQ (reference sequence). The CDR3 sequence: CASSWDKHYEQYF. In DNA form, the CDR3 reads TGTGCCAGCAGTTGGGACAAGCACTACGAGCAGTACTTC.

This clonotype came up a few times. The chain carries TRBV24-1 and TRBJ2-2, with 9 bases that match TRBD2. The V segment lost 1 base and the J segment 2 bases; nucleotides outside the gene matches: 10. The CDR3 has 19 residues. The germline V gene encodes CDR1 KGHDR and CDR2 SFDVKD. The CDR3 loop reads CATSDFASGTSSNTGELFF. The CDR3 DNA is TGTGCCACCAGTGATTTCGCCTCCGGGACTAGCTCCAACACCGGGGAGCTGTTTTTT.

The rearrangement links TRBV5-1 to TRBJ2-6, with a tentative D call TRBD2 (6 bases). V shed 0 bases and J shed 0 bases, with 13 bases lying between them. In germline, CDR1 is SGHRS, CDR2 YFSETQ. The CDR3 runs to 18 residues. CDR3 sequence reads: CASSLELAGTSGANVLTF. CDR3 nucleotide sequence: TGCGCCAGCAGCTTGGAGTTGGCGGGGACCTCTGGGGCCAACGTCCTGACTTTC.

CDR3 amino acids: CSASLTSGSYEQYF. DNA of the CDR3: TGCAGTGCTAGCCTAACTAGCGGCTCCTACGAGCAGTACTTC. The chain is built from TRBV20-1 and TRBJ2-7; 8 nucleotides agree with TRBD2. From germline, CDR1 is DFQATT and CDR2 SNEGSKA (reference sequence). V gave up 3 bases and J gave up 0 bases; unmatched junction bases: 4. CDR3 length equals 14 residues.

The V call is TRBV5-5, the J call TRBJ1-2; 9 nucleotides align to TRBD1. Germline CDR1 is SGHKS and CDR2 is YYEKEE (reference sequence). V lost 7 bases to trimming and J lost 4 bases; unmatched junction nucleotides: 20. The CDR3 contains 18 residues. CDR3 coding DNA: TGTGCCAGCGAACGCGATACTAAAACGGGACAGGGTATCTATGGCTACACCTTC. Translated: CASERDTKTGQGIYGYTF.

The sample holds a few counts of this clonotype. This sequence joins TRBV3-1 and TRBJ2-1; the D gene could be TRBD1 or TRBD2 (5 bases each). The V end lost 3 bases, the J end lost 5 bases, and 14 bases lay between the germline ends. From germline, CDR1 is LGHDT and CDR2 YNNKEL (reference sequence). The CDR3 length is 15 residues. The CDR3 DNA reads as TGTGCCAGCAGCCAGAGACCGGGACCAGACAATGAGCAGTTCTTC. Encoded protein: CASSQRPGPDNEQFF.

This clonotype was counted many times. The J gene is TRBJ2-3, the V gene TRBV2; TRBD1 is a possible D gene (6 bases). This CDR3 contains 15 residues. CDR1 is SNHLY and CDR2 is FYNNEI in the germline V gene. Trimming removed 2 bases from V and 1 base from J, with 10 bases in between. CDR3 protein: CASSEQGLGTDTQYF. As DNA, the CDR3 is TGTGCCAGCAGTGAACAGGGGTTAGGCACAGATACGCAGTATTTT.

The CDR3 region is CASSPGGWDTQYF. The CDR3 DNA reads TGTGCCAGCAGCCCCGGGGGGTGGGATACGCAGTATTTT. J is TRBJ2-3 and V is TRBV5-5; 7 nucleotides line up with TRBD2. Per germline, CDR1 SGHKS and CDR2 YYEKEE (reference sequence). The V and J ends lost 4 bases and 6 bases, in that order; junction bases with no gene match: 5. CDR3 length: 13 amino acids.

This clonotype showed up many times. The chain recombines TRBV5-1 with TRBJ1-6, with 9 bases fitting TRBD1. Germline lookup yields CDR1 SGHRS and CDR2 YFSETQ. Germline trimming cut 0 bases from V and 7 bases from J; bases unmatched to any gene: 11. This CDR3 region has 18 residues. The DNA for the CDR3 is TGCGCCAGCAGCTTGGGTCCTTTAGGACAGGGGATCAATTCACCCCTCCACTTT. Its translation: CASSLGPLGQGINSPLHF.